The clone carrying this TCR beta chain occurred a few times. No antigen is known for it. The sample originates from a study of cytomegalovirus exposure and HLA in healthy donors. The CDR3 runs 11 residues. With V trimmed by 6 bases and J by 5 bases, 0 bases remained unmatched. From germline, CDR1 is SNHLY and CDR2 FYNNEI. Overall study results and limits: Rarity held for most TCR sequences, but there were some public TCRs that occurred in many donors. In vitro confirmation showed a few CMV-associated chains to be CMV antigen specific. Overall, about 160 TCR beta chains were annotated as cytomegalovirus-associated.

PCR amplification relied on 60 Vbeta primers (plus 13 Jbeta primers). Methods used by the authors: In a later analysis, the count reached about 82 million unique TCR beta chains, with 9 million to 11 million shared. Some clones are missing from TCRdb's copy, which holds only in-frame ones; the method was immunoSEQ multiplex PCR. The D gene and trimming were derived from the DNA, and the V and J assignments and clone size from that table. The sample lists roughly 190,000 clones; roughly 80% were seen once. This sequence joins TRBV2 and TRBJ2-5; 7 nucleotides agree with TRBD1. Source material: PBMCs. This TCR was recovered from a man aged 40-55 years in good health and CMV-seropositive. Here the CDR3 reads CASRQGETQYF. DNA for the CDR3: TGTGCCAGCAGACAGGGGGAGACCCAGTACTTC.